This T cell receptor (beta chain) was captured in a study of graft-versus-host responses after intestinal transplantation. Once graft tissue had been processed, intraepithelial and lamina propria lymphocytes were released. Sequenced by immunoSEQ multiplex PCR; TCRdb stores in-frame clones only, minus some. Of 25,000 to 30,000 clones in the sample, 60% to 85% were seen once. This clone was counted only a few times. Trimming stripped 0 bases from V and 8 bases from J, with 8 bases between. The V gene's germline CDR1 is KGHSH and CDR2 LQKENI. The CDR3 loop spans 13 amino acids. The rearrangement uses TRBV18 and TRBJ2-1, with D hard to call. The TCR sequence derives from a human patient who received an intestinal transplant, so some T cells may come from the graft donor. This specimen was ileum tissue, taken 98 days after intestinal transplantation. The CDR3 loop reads CASSPPSKDEQFF. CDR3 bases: TGTGCCAGCTCACCACCGTCGAAGGATGAGCAGTTCTTC.